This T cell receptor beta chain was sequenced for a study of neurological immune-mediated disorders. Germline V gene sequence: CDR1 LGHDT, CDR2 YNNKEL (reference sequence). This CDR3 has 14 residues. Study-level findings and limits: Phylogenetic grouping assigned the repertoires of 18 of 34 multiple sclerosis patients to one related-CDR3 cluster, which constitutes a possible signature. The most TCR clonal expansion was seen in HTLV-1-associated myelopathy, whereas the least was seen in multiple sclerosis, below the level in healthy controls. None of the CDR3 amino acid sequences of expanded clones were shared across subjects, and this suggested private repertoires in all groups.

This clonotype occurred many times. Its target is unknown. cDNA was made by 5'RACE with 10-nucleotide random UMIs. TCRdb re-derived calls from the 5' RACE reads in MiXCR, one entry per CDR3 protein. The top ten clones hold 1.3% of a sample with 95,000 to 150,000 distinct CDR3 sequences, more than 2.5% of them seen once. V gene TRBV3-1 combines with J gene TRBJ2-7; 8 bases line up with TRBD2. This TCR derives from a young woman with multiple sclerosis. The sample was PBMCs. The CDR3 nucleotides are TGTGCTAGCGGGGCGTTCAGGGATACCTACGAGCAGTACTTC. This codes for CASGAFRDTYEQYF.